The 14 T cell receptor beta chains below were found in one sample sequenced in a study of T-cell reconstitution after alpha-beta-depleted transplantation in children. Unique molecular identifiers were built into the TCRbeta library. TCRdb passed the PCR reads through MiXCR, listing each CDR3 protein once. Of around 700,000 distinct CDR3 sequences detected, under 15% appear once; the ten largest clones hold roughly 0.84%. Sequences were derived from PBMCs, sampled before TCRalphabeta/CD19-depleted stem cell transplant. Receptor source: a girl aged 2 to 10 with congenital amegakaryocytic thrombocytopenia, due to receive a stem cell transplant.

Only a few counts were recorded for this clonotype. The chain carries TRBV29-1 and TRBJ2-7; 9 bases map to TRBD1. The germline V gene has CDR1 SQVTM and CDR2 ANQGSEA. The V segment lost 7 bases and the J segment 2 bases; nucleotides outside the gene matches: 12. The CDR3 covers 15 residues. CDR3 in DNA: TGCAGCGCGTCGTCCCGGGACAGGGTTCCCTACGAGCAGTACTTC. Amino acid sequence: CSASSRDRVPYEQYF.

This clonotype has more than one count but fewer than ten. This rearrangement joins TRBV29-1 to TRBJ2-5; D remains unclear. The length of the CDR3 is 12 residues. The V gene lost 3 bases and the J gene lost 0 bases, with 5 bases spanning the gap. The germline gives CDR1 SQVTM, CDR2 ANQGSEA. The CDR3 loop reads CSVDVYQETQYF. CDR3 DNA: TGCAGCGTTGACGTGTACCAAGAGACCCAGTACTTC. Full variable domain (missing parts from reference TRBV29-1 and TRBJ2-5): SAVISQKPSRDICQRGTSLTIQCQVDSQVTMMFWYRQQPGQSLTLIATANQGSEATYESGFVIDKFPISRPNLTFSTLTVSNMSPEDSSIYLCSVDVYQETQYFGPGTRLLVL.

This clonotype has just a few counts. This rearrangement joins TRBV7-9 to TRBJ2-2; D call uncertain. Germline loops: CDR1 SEHNR, CDR2 FQNEAQ (reference sequence). The CDR3 is 15 residues long. V was cut by 5 bases and J by 6 bases, with 16 bases left in between. Written as DNA, the CDR3 is TGTGCCAGCAGCGCCTTCGTAGGGCCCGCCGGGGAGCTGTTTTTT. Translating gives CASSAFVGPAGELFF. Filled out from reference TRBV7-9 and TRBJ2-2, the complete variable domain reads DTGVSQNPRHKITKRGQNVTFRCDPISEHNRLYWYRQTLGQGPEFLTYFQNEAQLEKSRLLSDRFSAERPKGSFSTLEIQRTEQGDSAMYLCASSAFVGPAGELFFGEGSRLTVL.

The rearrangement uses TRBV7-6 and TRBJ2-6, with D uncertain. This CDR3 has 19 amino acids. V was shortened by 2 bases and J by 0 bases, with 17 bases between the two germline ends. CDR1 and CDR2 (germline): SGHVS, FNYEAQ. CDR3 region: CASSLIDRVTLSGANVLTF. The CDR3 bases are TGTGCCAGCAGCTTAATCGATAGGGTGACCCTCTCTGGGGCCAACGTCCTGACTTTC.

This clonotype was seen more than once but under ten times. The CDR3 loop is CSASSLAASYNEQFF. CDR3 coding DNA: TGCAGTGCTAGTTCACTAGCGGCCTCCTACAATGAGCAGTTCTTC. V usage is TRBV20-1 and J usage is TRBJ2-1; 8 positions agree with TRBD2. The CDR3 contains 15 residues. Trimming took 3 bases from V and 0 from J; bases not matched to a gene: 4. The germline V gene has CDR1 DFQATT and CDR2 SNEGSKA (reference sequence).

The chain joins TRBV5-1 to TRBJ2-6; 7 bases are a match to TRBD2. With 4 bases clipped from V and 0 bases from J, the junction kept 13 bases outside the gene matches. CDR3 length equals 19 residues. Germline V gene data show CDR1 as SGHRS and CDR2 as YFSETQ. The CDR3 region is CASSRETSVGFSGANVLTF. In DNA form, the CDR3 reads TGCGCCAGCAGCCGAGAAACTAGCGTAGGCTTCTCTGGGGCCAACGTCCTGACTTTC.

There are a few counts of this clonotype. This chain connects TRBV18 to TRBJ2-3; 15 positions match TRBD2. Trimming at V came to 3 bases and at J to 5 bases, leaving 9 bases not matched to a gene. From germline, CDR1 is KGHSH and CDR2 LQKENI. CDR3 length: 18 residues. The CDR3 DNA sequence: TGTGCCAGCTCACCTGGACTAGCGGGAGGGCCGGGGGAAGATACGCAGTATTTT. Protein: CASSPGLAGGPGEDTQYF. Based on the CDR3 plus reference TRBV18 and TRBJ2-3, the full variable domain is NAGVMQNPRHLVRRRGQEARLRCSPMKGHSHVYWYRQLPEEGLKFMVYLQKENIIDESGMPKERFSAEFPKEGPSILRIQQVVRGDSAAYFCASSPGLAGGPGEDTQYFGPGTRLTVL.

This clonotype was recorded many times. The chain has TRBV28 and TRBJ1-4; TRBD1 agrees at 7 bases. Germline V gives CDR1 MDHEN, CDR2 SYDVKM. Losses at the gene ends were 5 bases for V and 8 bases for J; bases not matched to a gene: 5. The CDR3 is 13 residues long. The CDR3 is CASSTGAFEKLFF. The CDR3 coding sequence is TGTGCCAGCAGTACAGGGGCGTTCGAAAAACTGTTTTTT.

This clonotype was observed many times. V and J are TRBV12-3 or TRBV12-4 and TRBJ2-3, with D possibly TRBD1 on 6 matching bases. Deletions cut 5 bases from V and 2 bases from J, with 8 bases between. This CDR3 comprises 13 residues. The CDR3 sequence is CASSGGITDTQYF. In nucleotides, the CDR3 is TGTGCCAGCAGTGGGGGCATCACAGATACGCAGTATTTT.

This clonotype has at least ten counts. The chain is built from TRBV12-3 or TRBV12-4 and TRBJ2-1; D is uncertain. The CDR3 length is 15 residues. Trimming took 5 bases from V and 6 from J, leaving 17 bases between them. In DNA form, the CDR3 reads TGTGCCAGCAGTCAGAGAAGCATGACTCGCAATGAGCAGTTCTTC. It is translated as CASSQRSMTRNEQFF.

There are many counts of this clonotype. The V and J genes are TRBV5-1 and TRBJ2-7; TRBD2 agrees at 12 bases. CDR1 and CDR2 (germline): SGHRS, YFSETQ. V trimming: 2 bases; J trimming: 7 bases; junction bases outside the gene matches: 13. The CDR3 totals 17 residues. Here the CDR3 reads CASSLTGLAGFAWEQYF. The CDR3 region has the DNA TGCGCCAGCAGCTTAACAGGACTAGCGGGATTCGCCTGGGAGCAGTACTTC.

This clonotype was counted at least ten times. CDR3 bases: TGCAGTGCTAGAGATCTTCGGGGAGGAGGCAATCAGCCCCAGCATTTT. Translated, it gives CSARDLRGGGNQPQHF. V gene TRBV20-1 combines with J gene TRBJ1-5; D is unclear. Trimming cost V 0 bases and J 2 bases, with 14 bases left between them. Germline V gene sequence: CDR1 DFQATT, CDR2 SNEGSKA (reference sequence). CDR3 size: 16 residues.

This clonotype was seen only a few times. V gene TRBV7-8 combines with J gene TRBJ2-3; 7 positions match TRBD2. This CDR3 spans 16 amino acids. With 0 bases clipped from V and 2 bases from J, the junction kept 5 bases outside the gene matches. The germline V gene encodes CDR1 SGHVS and CDR2 FQNEAQ. As DNA, the CDR3 is TGTGCCAGCAGCTTAGCGACGGGACTAACCACAGATACGCAGTATTTT. Translating gives CASSLATGLTTDTQYF.

The table lists this clonotype with a few counts. The rearrangement joins TRBV12-3 or TRBV12-4 to TRBJ1-2; possibly TRBD1 for D (6 bases). The V gene lost 4 bases and the J gene lost 7 bases, with 16 bases spanning the gap. CDR3 length equals 14 residues. The CDR3 region has the DNA TGTGCCAGCAGTTGGGAACAGGGAGGTGGTGGCTACACCTTC. This translates into CASSWEQGGGGYTF.